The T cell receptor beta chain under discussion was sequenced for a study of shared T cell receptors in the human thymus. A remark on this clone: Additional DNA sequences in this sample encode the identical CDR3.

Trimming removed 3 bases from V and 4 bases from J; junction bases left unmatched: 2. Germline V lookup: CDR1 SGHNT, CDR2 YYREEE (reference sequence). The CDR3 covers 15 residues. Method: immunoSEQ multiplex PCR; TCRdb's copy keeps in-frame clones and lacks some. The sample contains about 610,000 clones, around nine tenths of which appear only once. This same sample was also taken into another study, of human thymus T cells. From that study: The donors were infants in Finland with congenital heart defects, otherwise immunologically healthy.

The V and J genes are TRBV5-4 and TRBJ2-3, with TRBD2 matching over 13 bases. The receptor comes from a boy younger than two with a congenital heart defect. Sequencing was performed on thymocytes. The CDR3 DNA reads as TGTGCCAGCAGCTCTGGACTAGCGGGAGCAGATACGCAGTATTTT. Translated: CASSSGLAGADTQYF.